Here is one T cell receptor beta chain with its context. The data were obtained in a study of T cell changes during pregnancy in multiple sclerosis. V dropped 2 bases and J dropped 1 base, with 11 bases sitting between them. This CDR3 contains 15 residues. CDR1 MNHEY and CDR2 SMNVEV come from the germline V gene (reference sequence). Here immunoSEQ multiplex PCR was the method, and the copy in TCRdb shows in-frame clones only, minus some. There are tens of thousands of clones in the sample; about 92% occur only once, and over 0.55% lies in the top ten. This material consisted of CD4+ T cells from peripheral blood mononuclear cells, taken in the third trimester of pregnancy. This chain uses TRBV27 with TRBJ1-1, with unresolved D. The receptor comes from a female donor with multiple sclerosis, enrolled in a pregnancy study. CDR3 nucleotides: TGTGCCAGCAGTTTACGGGGAATGGGGAACACTGAAGCTTTCTTT. It is translated as CASSLRGMGNTEAFF.